Listed below are T cell receptor beta chains from one sample, sequenced in a study of blood T cell repertoires in COVID-19. Profiling relied on immunoSEQ multiplex PCR, and the TCRdb table lists in-frame clones only, not all of them. There are about 280,000 clones in the sample; over 85% occur only once, and around 10% lies in the top ten. Sequencing input: peripheral blood. Receptors were obtained from a woman aged 25 to 39 with COVID-19, enrolled during active disease. Each CDR3 is given with its conserved first and last residue. D genes are given only for firm matches. For some rows the clone size is stated as once, few or many, or as a class when expanded; others skip it.

v_call	d_call	clone_size	j_call	cdr3_aa	cdr3_nt
TRBV7-8	-	-	TRBJ1-4	CASSLSGSNEKLFF	TGTGCCAGCAGCTTATCAGGGTCTAATGAAAAACTGTTTTTT
TRBV15	TRBD1	-	TRBJ2-7	CATSRDQDRDEQYF	TGTGCCACCAGCAGAGATCAGGACAGGGACGAGCAGTACTTC
TRBV27	TRBD1	-	TRBJ1-1	CASSLGTANTEAFF	TGTGCCAGCAGTCTAGGGACAGCGAACACTGAAGCTTTCTTT
TRBV3-1/TRBV3-2	-	once	TRBJ1-3	CASSLQHSGNTIYF	TGTGCCAGCAGCCTCCAACACTCTGGAAACACCATATATTTT
TRBV29-1	TRBD1	-	TRBJ1-1	CSVEAGGSRVNTEAFF	TGCAGCGTTGAGGCAGGGGGGTCTCGGGTGAACACTGAAGCTTTCTTT
TRBV4-2	-	-	TRBJ2-7	CASSHDRAYEQYF	TGTGCCAGCAGCCACGATCGGGCCTACGAGCAGTACTTC
TRBV10-1	TRBD2	-	TRBJ2-1	CASSVSGGGAYEQFF	TGCGCCAGCAGTGTTTCGGGCGGGGGGGCCTATGAGCAGTTCTTC
TRBV12-3/TRBV12-4	-	-	TRBJ2-2	CASSLEFGELFF	TGTGCCAGCAGTTTGGAGTTCGGGGAGCTGTTTTTT
TRBV11-2	TRBD1	few	TRBJ1-3	CASSLGTGSGNTIYF	TGTGCCAGCAGCCTTGGGACAGGCTCAGGAAACACCATATATTTT
TRBV6-6	TRBD1	-	TRBJ1-4	CASSSPGTVNEKLFF	TGTGCCAGCAGTTCCCCCGGGACAGTAAATGAAAAACTGTTTTTT
TRBV18	-	-	TRBJ1-3	CASSPKGAGNTIYF	TGTGCCAGCTCACCGAAGGGGGCTGGAAACACCATATATTTT
TRBV19	TRBD2	-	TRBJ2-1	CATRTSGGAGEQFF	TGTGCCACCAGGACTAGCGGGGGGGCAGGTGAGCAGTTCTTC
TRBV28	-	-	TRBJ1-5	CASKDSWGIGEPQHF	TGTGCCAGCAAGGATTCATGGGGCATAGGGGAGCCCCAGCATTTT
TRBV28	TRBD1	-	TRBJ1-6	CASRARTGGNSPLHF	TGTGCCAGCAGAGCTAGGACAGGGGGGAATTCACCCCTCCACTTT
TRBV27	TRBD1	-	TRBJ2-7	CASSFTGTGKYF	TGTGCCAGCAGTTTCACCGGGACAGGGAAGTACTTC
TRBV5-1	-	once	TRBJ1-1	CASRWGETEAFF	TGCGCCAGCAGGTGGGGGGAGACTGAAGCTTTCTTT
TRBV6-1	-	-	TRBJ2-7	CASKGGRGTYEQYF	TGTGCCTCTAAGGGTGGCAGGGGTACGTACGAGCAGTACTTC
TRBV7-9	-	-	TRBJ1-2	CAPTGGGEGYTF	TGTGCCCCGACTGGAGGAGGGGAAGGCTACACCTTC
TRBV7-2	-	-	TRBJ2-5	CASSLRQQETQYF	TGTGCCAGCAGCTTAAGACAGCAAGAGACCCAGTACTTC
TRBV4-1	-	-	TRBJ2-1	CASSLNGDEQFF	TGCGCCAGCAGCCTAAACGGGGATGAGCAGTTCTTC
TRBV19	-	-	TRBJ2-1	CASSAGNSYNEQFF	TGTGCCAGTAGTGCCGGGAATTCCTACAATGAGCAGTTCTTC
TRBV14	-	-	TRBJ1-3	CASSHRGGGNTIYF	TGTGCCAGCAGCCACAGGGGTGGTGGAAACACCATATATTTT
TRBV5-1	-	-	TRBJ1-3	CASRGIGNTIYF	TGCGCCAGCAGGGGCATAGGAAACACCATATATTTT
TRBV6-5	-	once	TRBJ1-1	CASSSRMMNTEAFF	TGTGCCAGCAGTTCGCGAATGATGAACACTGAAGCTTTCTTT
TRBV28	-	-	TRBJ1-1	CASSLTRGLNTEAFF	TGTGCCAGCAGTTTAACAAGGGGATTGAACACTGAAGCTTTCTTT
TRBV28	TRBD1	-	TRBJ1-2	CASKTRGQGFDYGYTF	TGTGCCAGCAAAACCAGGGGACAGGGATTTGACTATGGCTACACCTTC
TRBV11-3	TRBD1	-	TRBJ2-2	CASSPGGRNTGELFF	TGTGCCAGCAGCCCAGGGGGCAGGAACACCGGGGAGCTGTTTTTT
TRBV20-1	-	-	TRBJ2-7	CSARVGSEQYF	TGCAGTGCTAGAGTTGGGAGCGAGCAGTACTTC
TRBV7-9	-	-	TRBJ1-2	CASSLASRAGLEGYTF	TGTGCCAGCAGCTTAGCCTCGAGGGCAGGTCTGGAGGGCTACACCTTC
TRBV5-1	-	-	TRBJ2-7	CASSLGQPILVYEQYF	TGCGCCAGCAGCTTGGGACAGCCTATCCTGGTCTACGAGCAGTACTTC
TRBV21-1	-	-	TRBJ1-2	CASSNKGAWGHNYGYTF	TGTGCCAGCAGCAATAAGGGGGCCTGGGGCCATAACTATGGCTACACCTTC
TRBV4-1	TRBD2	-	TRBJ2-5	CASSQGGGPETQYF	TGCGCCAGCAGCCAAGGCGGGGGTCCAGAGACCCAGTACTTC
TRBV15	TRBD1	-	TRBJ1-1	CATSRRQGNTEAFF	TGTGCCACCAGCAGACGACAGGGCAACACTGAAGCTTTCTTT
TRBV5-8	TRBD1	-	TRBJ1-1	CASSSGQGRTEAFF	TGTGCCAGCAGCTCTGGACAGGGTCGGACTGAAGCTTTCTTT
TRBV5-1	-	-	TRBJ1-2	CASSPPSAGYGYTF	TGCGCCAGCAGCCCCCCCAGCGCGGGCTATGGCTACACCTTC
TRBV30	-	once	TRBJ2-6	CACSGGPGANVLTF	TGTGCCTGCTCTGGAGGGCCCGGGGCCAACGTCCTGACTTTC
TRBV6-5	-	-	TRBJ1-2	CASSGKGPYGYTF	TGTGCCAGCAGCGGAAAGGGGCCCTATGGCTACACCTTC
TRBV5-1	TRBD2	many	TRBJ2-7	CASSAREVQGFYEQYF	TGCGCCAGCAGCGCGCGGGAGGTCCAGGGCTTCTACGAGCAGTACTTC
TRBV7-9	TRBD1	-	TRBJ2-7	CASSPARGPEQYF	TGTGCCAGCAGCCCGGCCAGGGGGCCCGAGCAGTACTTC
TRBV4-1	TRBD1	-	TRBJ1-5	CASSHHRQGSNQPQHF	TGCGCCAGCAGCCATCACAGACAGGGTAGCAATCAGCCCCAGCATTTT